In this sample, the clone carrying this T cell receptor beta chain turned up a few times. The entry originates in a study of blood T cell repertoires in COVID-19. Study details: COVID-19 samples collected from the United States, Italy and Spain covered acute and convalescent phases. T cells, B-cell-depleted T cells, or PBMCs supplied cDNA or gDNA.

The CDR3 consists of 15 residues. Losses at the gene ends were 3 bases for V and 8 bases for J; bases not matched to a gene: 9. The germline V gene encodes CDR1 SGDLS and CDR2 YYNGEE. In the original processing: Amplification of reference gene primers provided the estimated nucleated cell counts. Sequenced by immunoSEQ multiplex PCR; TCRdb stores in-frame clones only, minus some. V, J and clone size reflect that table, while D and trimming were determined from the DNA. This table holds about 39,000 clones, about 82% found once. The sequencing input was peripheral blood. The clonotype comes from a man between 60 and 70 years old in a cohort sampled during active COVID-19. The chain combines TRBV9 with TRBJ2-1, with TRBD2 matching over 9 bases. In DNA, the CDR3 is TGTGCCAGCAGCGACTCGGGACTAGCTATTGATGAGCAGTTCTTC. Its protein is CASSDSGLAIDEQFF.